The rows below give T cell receptor beta chains drawn from one sample of a study of blood T cell repertoires in COVID-19. TCRdb keeps only in-frame clones here, not all; method: immunoSEQ multiplex PCR. In the table there are about 170,000 clones, roughly 81% of which are singletons. Input material: peripheral blood. These TCRs come from a man aged 35-49 years who had recovered from COVID-19. The CDR3 runs from the conserved cysteine through the conserved F or W. Each record gives: V gene, clone size, D gene, J gene, CDR3 length, CDR3 protein, CDR3 DNA. D genes are given only for firm matches. A row's size may be missing; if present it is once, few, many or a size class.

TRBV29-1	NA	TRBD1	TRBJ2-3	21	CSVGTWWGQGKGQTLTDTQYF	TGCAGCGTTGGAACATGGTGGGGACAGGGAAAGGGGCAAACCTTAACAGATACGCAGTATTTT
TRBV2	NA	TRBD1	TRBJ2-5	13	CASTMGQAETQYF	TGTGCCAGCACGATGGGACAGGCAGAGACCCAGTACTTC
TRBV11-1	NA	TRBD2	TRBJ2-5	13	CASGRSGGASQYF	TGTGCCAGCGGGAGGAGCGGGGGGGCATCCCAGTACTTC
TRBV6-5	NA	NA	TRBJ2-1	15	CASSYGGAIYNEQFF	TGTGCCAGCAGTTACGGGGGGGCGATCTACAATGAGCAGTTCTTC
TRBV19	NA	TRBD1	TRBJ1-5	20	CASRDRALLATHLTRQPQHF	TGTGCCAGCCGGGACAGGGCCTTACTCGCTACCCATTTGACTCGTCAGCCCCAGCATTTT
TRBV15	NA	TRBD1	TRBJ1-4	16	CATTGTGALSREKLFF	TGTGCCACCACCGGGACAGGAGCCCTCTCAAGGGAAAAACTGTTTTTT
TRBV19	NA	TRBD2	TRBJ2-2	16	CASSIGEGSGTGELFF	TGTGCCAGTAGTATAGGGGAGGGCTCGGGGACCGGGGAGCTGTTTTTT
TRBV27	NA	NA	TRBJ2-7	15	CASRYSGSSVYEQYF	TGTGCCAGCAGGTACTCCGGGTCCTCTGTTTACGAGCAGTACTTC
TRBV28	NA	TRBD1	TRBJ2-4	15	CASRGTAVAKNIQYF	TGTGCGAGCAGGGGGACAGCAGTCGCCAAAAACATTCAGTACTTC
TRBV18	NA	TRBD1	TRBJ1-1	15	CASSPNRGPNTEAFF	TGTGCCAGCTCACCAAACAGGGGACCGAACACTGAAGCTTTCTTT
TRBV7-2	NA	NA	TRBJ1-3	14	CASSLSNSGNTIYF	TGTGCCAGCAGCTTAAGCAACTCTGGAAACACCATATATTTT
TRBV15	NA	NA	TRBJ1-6	15	CATSRDLQGRSPLHF	TGTGCCACCAGCAGAGATCTCCAGGGTCGATCACCCCTCCACTTT
TRBV7-9	NA	TRBD1	TRBJ1-4	14	CASSSTGPGEKLFF	TGTGCCAGCAGCTCGACAGGGCCTGGCGAAAAACTGTTTTTT
TRBV2	NA	NA	TRBJ1-5	15	CASSEWGVSNQPQHF	TGTGCCAGCAGTGAGTGGGGGGTTAGCAATCAGCCCCAGCATTTT
TRBV3-1/TRBV3-2	few	TRBD1	TRBJ2-7	15	CASSHEDRSSYEQYF	TGTGCCAGCAGCCACGAGGACAGGAGCTCCTACGAGCAGTACTTC
TRBV28	NA	TRBD2	TRBJ2-3	16	CASSSPRTSSTDTQYF	TGTGCCAGCAGTTCCCCCCGGACTAGCAGCACAGATACGCAGTATTTT
TRBV30	NA	TRBD1	TRBJ1-5	15	CAWSGGQYSNQPQHF	TGTGCCTGGAGTGGGGGACAGTATAGCAATCAGCCCCAGCATTTT
TRBV6-5	NA	NA	TRBJ2-2	12	CASRELAGELFF	TGTGCCAGCAGAGAGTTAGCCGGGGAGCTGTTTTTT
TRBV6-6	NA	NA	TRBJ1-1	14	CASGTLGGNPEAFF	TGTGCCAGCGGAACCCTGGGAGGTAACCCTGAAGCTTTCTTT
TRBV28	NA	NA	TRBJ2-5	13	CASSLVAGETQYF	TGTGCCAGCAGTTTAGTGGCCGGGGAGACCCAGTACTTC